This T cell receptor beta chain was sequenced for a study of blood T cell repertoires in COVID-19. Study-level information: The United States, Italy and Spain supplied acute and convalescent COVID-19 samples. PBMCs, B-cell-depleted T cells, or T cells provided the cDNA or gDNA that made up the material.

Germline CDR1 reads SQVTM; CDR2 reads ANQGSEA. The CDR3 totals 13 residues. V was shortened by 2 bases and J by 6 bases, with 13 bases between the two germline ends. In the authors' methods: Estimation of nucleated cell counts was performed using reference gene primer amplification. Sequenced by immunoSEQ multiplex PCR; TCRdb stores in-frame clones only, minus some. That table is the source of V, J and clone size, and D and trimming were worked out from the DNA. This sample yields around 330,000 clones, of which around 89% are seen a single time; 1.5% to 2% belongs to the top ten. The sequenced sample was peripheral blood. This TCR derives from a woman in her twenties or thirties with COVID-19, enrolled during active disease. This chain links TRBV29-1 with TRBJ1-1; maybe TRBD1 (6 bases). This CDR3 reads CSVENRAAAEAFF. The DNA of the CDR3 is TGCAGCGTTGAAAACAGGGCGGCGGCTGAAGCTTTCTTT.